Listed below are T cell receptor beta chains from one sample, sequenced in a study of cytomegalovirus exposure and HLA in healthy donors. Measured with immunoSEQ multiplex PCR; TCRdb has only the in-frame clones, and not every one. The profile shows about 100,000 clones, approximately 81% of them singletons. The specimen sequenced was PBMCs. These receptors were obtained from a male donor in good health and CMV-seropositive. CDR3s include the opening cysteine and the closing phenylalanine or tryptophan. A D gene is named only where the DNA matches it firmly. Not every row has a clone size; where given, it reads once, few, many or a size class.

clone_size | d_call | j_call | v_call | cdr3_nt | cdr3_aa
- | - | TRBJ2-1 | TRBV7-2 | TGTGCCAGCAGCCCTGGGGGCCCCTACAATGAGCAGTTCTTC | CASSPGGPYNEQFF
- | TRBD1 | TRBJ1-4 | TRBV29-1 | TGCAGCGTACAGGGGGACAGGGGGCAAAGTAATGAAAAACTGTTTTTT | CSVQGDRGQSNEKLFF
- | TRBD2 | TRBJ2-1 | TRBV7-9 | TGTGCCAGCAGCTTGGCTCTTGGTCGGGAGGGAGGAATCTGGCAGTTCTTC | CASSLALGREGGIWQFF
- | - | TRBJ1-2 | TRBV7-2 | TGTGCCAGCAGCTTAGACAGCCCCTATGGCTACACCTTC | CASSLDSPYGYTF
once | - | TRBJ1-4 | TRBV6-5 | TGTGCCAGCGGTGACACGTACGAAAAACTGTTTTTT | CASGDTYEKLFF
- | TRBD1 | TRBJ2-7 | TRBV6-5 | TGTGCCAGCAGTCGCGGGACAGGGGGATACGAGCAGTACTTC | CASSRGTGGYEQYF
- | - | TRBJ1-5 | TRBV7-2 | TGTGCCAGCAGCCCAGCGGGGGGGGGCGAGCCCCAGCATTTT | CASSPAGGGEPQHF
- | - | TRBJ2-3 | TRBV28 | TGTGCCAGCAATCGGGGGGATACGCAGTATTTT | CASNRGDTQYF
- | TRBD1 | TRBJ2-7 | TRBV5-4 | TGTGCCAGCAGCTTGCAACCCCCGGGGCAGGGGGTGGGCTACGAGCAGTACTTC | CASSLQPPGQGVGYEQYF
- | - | TRBJ2-7 | TRBV30 | TGTGCCTGGAGCACAGGGCTTATCTACGAGCAGTACTTC | CAWSTGLIYEQYF
- | - | TRBJ2-2 | TRBV5-6 | TGTGCCAGCAGCTTACTTGGGAACACCGGGGAGCTGTTTTTT | CASSLLGNTGELFF
- | - | TRBJ1-3 | TRBV19 | TGTGCCAGTAGTACACTACCGCTTAAATTTGGAAACACCATATATTTT | CASSTLPLKFGNTIYF
- | TRBD1 | TRBJ1-1 | TRBV25-1 | TGTGCCACCAAAAAATCCGGGACAGAGAACACTGAAGCTTTCTTT | CATKKSGTENTEAFF
once | - | TRBJ2-3 | TRBV5-6 | TGTGCCAGCAGCTTGTTGCAGGTATTAGGAGATACGCAGTATTTT | CASSLLQVLGDTQYF
- | - | TRBJ2-1 | TRBV12-2 | TGTGCAAGTCGCTTAGTAAAACGAAAGGGGCAGTCGGTCAATGAGCAGTTCTTC | CASRLVKRKGQSVNEQFF
- | TRBD2 | TRBJ2-1 | TRBV7-2 | TGTGCCAGCAGCTCGGGACTAGCGGGGGGCTCTGAGCAGTTCTTC | CASSSGLAGGSEQFF
once | - | TRBJ2-5 | TRBV10-3 | TGTGCCATCAGTGAGTCAGCAGCGCCTAAAGAGACCCAGTACTTC | CAISESAAPKETQYF
- | - | TRBJ2-7 | TRBV27 | TGTGCCAGCAGTTTACGGTGGAGCCCCGGCTACGAGCAGTACTTC | CASSLRWSPGYEQYF
once | TRBD1 | TRBJ1-1 | TRBV5-8 | TGTGCCAGCAGCTACCCAGGGGGCCCGGGCACTGAAGCTTTCTTT | CASSYPGGPGTEAFF
few | - | TRBJ1-5 | TRBV5-5 | TGTGCCAGCAGCTTGTCGGGGGGCGGAGGGCGGCCCCAGCATTTT | CASSLSGGGGRPQHF
- | - | TRBJ1-4 | TRBV19 | TGTGCCAGTGGCGGGGGGACCCTTAATGAAAAACTGTTTTTT | CASGGGTLNEKLFF
- | - | TRBJ1-1 | TRBV27 | TGTGCCAGCAGTTTAGTGGGGGGGGGCACTGAAGCTTTCTTT | CASSLVGGGTEAFF
once | TRBD1 | TRBJ2-3 | TRBV28 | TGTGCCAGCACAGGGGGAACAGATACGCAGTATTTT | CASTGGTDTQYF
- | - | TRBJ1-1 | TRBV4-1 | TGCACCAGCAGCCCGGACAGATATACCCCTAGAAACACTGAAGCTTTCTTT | CTSSPDRYTPRNTEAFF
- | - | TRBJ2-6 | TRBV10-3 | TGTGCCATCAAAGGGGCCGTTAAGTCCTCTGGGGCCAACGTCCTGACTTTC | CAIKGAVKSSGANVLTF
few | - | TRBJ1-2 | TRBV19 | TGTGCCAGTAGTATGGGGGGTAACTATGGCTACACCTTC | CASSMGGNYGYTF
- | - | TRBJ1-4 | TRBV5-5 | TGTGCCAGCAGCCGCCCGAGGGAAAAACTGTTTTTT | CASSRPREKLFF
few | - | TRBJ2-3 | TRBV6-5 | TGTGCCAGCAGTCATGTGGATACGCAGTATTTT | CASSHVDTQYF
- | TRBD2 | TRBJ2-3 | TRBV4-3 | TGCGCCAGCAGCCCCAGGACTAGCGGGGGAGGGGAAGATACGCAGTATTTT | CASSPRTSGGGEDTQYF
- | - | TRBJ1-3 | TRBV27 | TGTGCCAGCAGTTTTAATTCTGGAAACACCATATATTTT | CASSFNSGNTIYF
- | TRBD1 | TRBJ2-1 | TRBV5-6 | TGTGCCAGCAGCTCCCGGGACAGGCCCTACAATGAGCAGTTCTTC | CASSSRDRPYNEQFF
once | - | TRBJ1-5 | TRBV29-1 | TGCAGCGTTGGCCTCGGGGGACAGCCCCAGCATTTT | CSVGLGGQPQHF
- | TRBD2 | TRBJ2-1 | TRBV15 | TGTGCCACCAGCAGTAGCGGGGGGGCATCTGATGAGCAGTTCTTC | CATSSSGGASDEQFF
- | - | TRBJ2-7 | TRBV4-3 | TGCGCCAGCAGCCAAGAAGTCGCAGGGCTCTACGAGCAGTACTTC | CASSQEVAGLYEQYF
- | - | TRBJ2-1 | TRBV19 | TGTGCCAGTACCCCCTCTAGCGTCTACAATGAGCAGTTCTTC | CASTPSSVYNEQFF